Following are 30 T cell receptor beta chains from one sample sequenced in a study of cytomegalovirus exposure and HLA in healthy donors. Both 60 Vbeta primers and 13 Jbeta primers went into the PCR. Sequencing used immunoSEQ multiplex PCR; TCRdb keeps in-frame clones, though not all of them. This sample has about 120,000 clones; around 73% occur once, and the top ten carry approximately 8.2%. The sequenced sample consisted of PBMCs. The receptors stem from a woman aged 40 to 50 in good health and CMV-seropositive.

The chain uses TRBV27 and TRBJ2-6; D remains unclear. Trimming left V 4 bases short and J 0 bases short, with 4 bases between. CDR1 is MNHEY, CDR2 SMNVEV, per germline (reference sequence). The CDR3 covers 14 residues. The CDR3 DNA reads TGTGCCAGCAGTTCTAACTCTGGGGCCAACGTCCTGACTTTC. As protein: CASSSNSGANVLTF.

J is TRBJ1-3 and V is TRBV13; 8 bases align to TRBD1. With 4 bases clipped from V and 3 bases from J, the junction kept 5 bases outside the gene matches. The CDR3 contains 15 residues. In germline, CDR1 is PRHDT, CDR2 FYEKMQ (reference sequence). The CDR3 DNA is TGTGCCAGCAGCTCGGGACAGGTGTATGGAAACACCATATATTTT. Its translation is CASSSGQVYGNTIYF. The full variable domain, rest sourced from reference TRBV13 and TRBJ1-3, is AAGVIQSPRHLIKEKRETATLKCYPIPRHDTVYWYQQGPGQDPQFLISFYEKMQSDKGSIPDRFSAQQFSDYHSELNMSSLELGDSALYFCASSSGQVYGNTIYFGEGSWLTVV.

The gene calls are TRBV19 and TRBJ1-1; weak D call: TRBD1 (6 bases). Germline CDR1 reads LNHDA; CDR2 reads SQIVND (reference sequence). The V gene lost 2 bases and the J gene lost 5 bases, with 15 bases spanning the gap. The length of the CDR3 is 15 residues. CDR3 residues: CASSISGGAGTEAFF. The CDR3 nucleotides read TGTGCCAGTAGTATATCGGGGGGCGCAGGGACTGAAGCTTTCTTT.

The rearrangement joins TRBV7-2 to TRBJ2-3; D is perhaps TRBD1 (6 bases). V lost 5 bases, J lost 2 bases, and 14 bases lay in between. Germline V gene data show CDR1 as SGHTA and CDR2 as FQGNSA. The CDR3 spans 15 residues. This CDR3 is CASSSPDRFTDTQYF. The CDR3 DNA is TGTGCCAGCAGCAGCCCGGACAGATTCACAGATACGCAGTATTTT.

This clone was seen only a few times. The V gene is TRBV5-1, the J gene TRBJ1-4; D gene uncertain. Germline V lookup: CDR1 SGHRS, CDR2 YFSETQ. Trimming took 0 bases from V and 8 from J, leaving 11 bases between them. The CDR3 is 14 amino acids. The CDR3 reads CASSLETPREKLFF. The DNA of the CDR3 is TGCGCCAGCAGCTTGGAAACTCCGAGGGAAAAACTGTTTTTT.

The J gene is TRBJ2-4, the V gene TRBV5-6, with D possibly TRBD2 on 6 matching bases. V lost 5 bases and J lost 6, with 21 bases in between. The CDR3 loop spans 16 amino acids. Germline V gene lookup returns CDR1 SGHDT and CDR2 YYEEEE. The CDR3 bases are TGTGCCAGCAGTTCAAGCCGTCGCGGGGCGGGAAACATTCAGTACTTC. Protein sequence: CASSSSRRGAGNIQYF.

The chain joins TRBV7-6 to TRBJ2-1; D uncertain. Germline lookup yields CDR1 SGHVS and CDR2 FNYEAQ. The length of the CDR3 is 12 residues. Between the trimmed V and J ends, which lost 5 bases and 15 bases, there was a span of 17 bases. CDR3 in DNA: TGTGCCAGCAGCGCTAGACTCCCGGCTGGGTTCTTC. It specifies CASSARLPAGFF.

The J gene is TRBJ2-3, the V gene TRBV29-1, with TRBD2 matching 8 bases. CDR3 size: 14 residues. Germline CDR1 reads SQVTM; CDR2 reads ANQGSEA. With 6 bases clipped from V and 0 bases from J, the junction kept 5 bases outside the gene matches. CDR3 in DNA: TGCAGCGTAGGGACTAGACCGAGCACAGATACGCAGTATTTT. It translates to CSVGTRPSTDTQYF.

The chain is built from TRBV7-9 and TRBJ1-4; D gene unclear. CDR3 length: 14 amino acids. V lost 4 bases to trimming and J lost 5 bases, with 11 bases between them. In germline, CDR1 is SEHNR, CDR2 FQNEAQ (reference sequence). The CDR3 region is CASSSPTGNEKLFF. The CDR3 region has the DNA TGTGCCAGCAGCTCCCCGACGGGGAATGAAAAACTGTTTTTT.

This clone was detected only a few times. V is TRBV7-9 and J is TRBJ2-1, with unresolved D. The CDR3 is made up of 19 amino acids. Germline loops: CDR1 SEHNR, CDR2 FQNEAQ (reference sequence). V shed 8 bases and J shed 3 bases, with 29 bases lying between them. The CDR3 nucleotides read TGTGCCAGCTCTCCCGTGGAATCTCACCGGATAACAGACTACAATGAGCAGTTCTTC. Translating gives CASSPVESHRITDYNEQFF.

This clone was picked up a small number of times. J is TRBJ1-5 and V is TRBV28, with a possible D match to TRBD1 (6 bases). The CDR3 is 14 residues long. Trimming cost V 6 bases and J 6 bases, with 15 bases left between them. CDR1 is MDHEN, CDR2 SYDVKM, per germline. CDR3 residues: CASSLGGSSQPQHF. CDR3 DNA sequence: TGTGCCAGCAGCTTAGGGGGGAGTTCTCAGCCCCAGCATTTT.

DNA for the CDR3: TGCGCCAGCAGCCCCGGGCGGACAATCCCCACAGATACGCAGTATTTT. It encodes CASSPGRTIPTDTQYF. This rearrangement joins TRBV5-1 to TRBJ2-3; TRBD1 might be the D (5 bases). V lost 4 bases and J 2 bases, leaving 17 bases between the germline ends. The germline V gene encodes CDR1 SGHRS and CDR2 YFSETQ. CDR3 length equals 16 residues.

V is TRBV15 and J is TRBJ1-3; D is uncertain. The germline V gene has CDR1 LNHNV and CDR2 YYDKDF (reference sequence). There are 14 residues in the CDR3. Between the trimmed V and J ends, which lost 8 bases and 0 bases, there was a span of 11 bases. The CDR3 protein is CATEMGNSGNTIYF. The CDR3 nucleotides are TGTGCCACCGAAATGGGCAACTCTGGAAACACCATATATTTT. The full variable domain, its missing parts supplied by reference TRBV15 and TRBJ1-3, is DAMVIQNPRYQVTQFGKPVTLSCSQTLNHNVMYWYQQKSSQAPKLLFHYYDKDFNNEADTPDNFQSRRPNTSFCFLDIRSPGLGDTAMYLCATEMGNSGNTIYFGEGSWLTVV.

The CDR3 sequence is CASSLVSQMNTEAFF. The CDR3 DNA is TGTGCCAGCAGCTTAGTGAGCCAAATGAACACTGAAGCTTTCTTT. The chain is built from TRBV11-2 and TRBJ1-1; unclear D gene. Germline values: CDR1 SGHAT, CDR2 FQNNGV. The CDR3 extends over 15 amino acids. Trimming removed 1 base at V and 0 bases at J, with 9 bases between.

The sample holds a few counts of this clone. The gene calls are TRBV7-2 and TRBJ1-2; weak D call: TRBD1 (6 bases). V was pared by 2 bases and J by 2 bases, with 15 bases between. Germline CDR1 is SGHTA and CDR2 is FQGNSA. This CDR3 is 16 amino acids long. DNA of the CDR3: TGTGCCAGCAGCTTACTGGCGGACAGCAGGAACTATGGCTACACCTTC. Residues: CASSLLADSRNYGYTF.

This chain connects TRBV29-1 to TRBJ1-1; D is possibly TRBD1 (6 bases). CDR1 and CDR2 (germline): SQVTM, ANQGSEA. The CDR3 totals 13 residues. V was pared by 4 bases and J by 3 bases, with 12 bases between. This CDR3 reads CSVVTGRDTEAFF. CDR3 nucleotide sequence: TGCAGCGTTGTGACAGGTAGGGACACTGAAGCTTTCTTT.

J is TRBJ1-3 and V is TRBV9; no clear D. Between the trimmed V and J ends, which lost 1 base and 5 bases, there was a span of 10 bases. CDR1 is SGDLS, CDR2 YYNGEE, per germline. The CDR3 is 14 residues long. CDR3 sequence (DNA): TGTGCCAGCAGCGTATGGGGAGGCAGAAACACCATATATTTT. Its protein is CASSVWGGRNTIYF.

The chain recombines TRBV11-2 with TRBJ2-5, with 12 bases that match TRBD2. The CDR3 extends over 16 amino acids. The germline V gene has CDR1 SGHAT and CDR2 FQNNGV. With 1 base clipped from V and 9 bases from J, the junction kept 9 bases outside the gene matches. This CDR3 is CASSLGLAGGPGAQYF. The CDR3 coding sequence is TGTGCCAGCAGCTTAGGTCTAGCGGGGGGGCCAGGGGCCCAGTACTTC.

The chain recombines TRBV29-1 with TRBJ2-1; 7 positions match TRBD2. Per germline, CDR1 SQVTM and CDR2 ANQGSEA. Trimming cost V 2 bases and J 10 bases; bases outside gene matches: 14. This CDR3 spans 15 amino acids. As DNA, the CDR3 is TGCAGCGTTGAATTGACGGGAGGTAGAGTATCCGAGCAGTTCTTC. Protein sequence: CSVELTGGRVSEQFF.

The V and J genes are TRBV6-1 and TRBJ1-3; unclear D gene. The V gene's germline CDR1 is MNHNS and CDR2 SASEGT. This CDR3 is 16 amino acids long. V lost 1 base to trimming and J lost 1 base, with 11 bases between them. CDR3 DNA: TGTGCCAGCAGTGAAGTTGGACTGCCTTCTGGAAACACCATATATTTT. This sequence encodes CASSEVGLPSGNTIYF.

CDR3 nucleotides: TGCGCCAGCAGCTTGGAATCCCGGGCAACTAATGAAAAACTGTTTTTT. Its protein is CASSLESRATNEKLFF. The V gene is TRBV5-1, the J gene TRBJ1-4, with D uncertain. Germline lookup yields CDR1 SGHRS and CDR2 YFSETQ. Trimming took 0 bases from V and 0 from J, leaving 9 bases between them. CDR3 length equals 16 residues.

CDR3 loop: CASSPTDRNYGYTF. CDR3 DNA: TGTGCCAGCAGCCCGACCGACAGAAACTATGGCTACACCTTC. The chain uses TRBV9 and TRBJ1-2, with D possibly being TRBD1 (5 bases). CDR1 and CDR2 (germline): SGDLS, YYNGEE. Trimming removed 4 bases at V and 2 bases at J, with 12 bases between. The CDR3 spans 14 residues.

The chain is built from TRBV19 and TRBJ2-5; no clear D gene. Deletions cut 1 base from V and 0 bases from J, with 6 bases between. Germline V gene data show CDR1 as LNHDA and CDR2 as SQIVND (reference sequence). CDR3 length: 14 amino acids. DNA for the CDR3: TGTGCCAGTAGTATAGGGCAGTACCAAGAGACCCAGTACTTC. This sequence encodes CASSIGQYQETQYF.

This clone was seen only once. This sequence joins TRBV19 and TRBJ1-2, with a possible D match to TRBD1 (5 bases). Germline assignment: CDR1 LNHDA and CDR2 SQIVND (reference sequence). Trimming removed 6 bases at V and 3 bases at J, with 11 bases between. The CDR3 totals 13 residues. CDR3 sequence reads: CASSNTGDYGYTF. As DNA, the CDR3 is TGTGCCAGTAGCAACACAGGAGACTATGGCTACACCTTC.

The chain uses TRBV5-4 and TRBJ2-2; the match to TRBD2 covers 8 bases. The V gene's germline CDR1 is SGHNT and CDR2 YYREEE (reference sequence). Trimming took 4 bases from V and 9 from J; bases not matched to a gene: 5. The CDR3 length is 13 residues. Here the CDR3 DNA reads TGTGCCAGCAGCCGCCGGGGGGGGTGGGAGCTGTTTTTT. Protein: CASSRRGGWELFF. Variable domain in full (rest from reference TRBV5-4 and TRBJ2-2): ETGVTQSPTHLIKTRGQQVTLRCSSQSGHNTVSWYQQALGQGPQFIFQYYREEENGRGNFPPRFSGLQFPNYSSELNVNALELDDSALYLCASSRRGGWELFFGEGSRLTVL.

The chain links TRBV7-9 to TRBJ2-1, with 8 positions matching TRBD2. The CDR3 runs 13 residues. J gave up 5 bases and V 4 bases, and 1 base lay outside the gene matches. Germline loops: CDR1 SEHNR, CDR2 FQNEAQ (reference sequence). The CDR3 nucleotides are TGTGCCAGCAGCTCGGGACTAGACAATGAGCAGTTCTTC. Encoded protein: CASSSGLDNEQFF.

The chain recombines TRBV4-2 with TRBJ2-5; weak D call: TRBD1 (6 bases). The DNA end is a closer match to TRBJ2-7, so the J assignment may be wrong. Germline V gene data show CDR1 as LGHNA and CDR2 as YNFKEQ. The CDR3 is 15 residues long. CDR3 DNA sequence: TGTGCCAGCAGTGGCTCCCCAGGGGTGGCCTACGAGCAGTACTTC. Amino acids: CASSGSPGVAYEQYF.

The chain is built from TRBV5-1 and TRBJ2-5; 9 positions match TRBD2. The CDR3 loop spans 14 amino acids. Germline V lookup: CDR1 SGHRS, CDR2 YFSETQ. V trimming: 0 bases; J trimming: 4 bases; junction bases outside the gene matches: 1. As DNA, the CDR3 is TGCGCCAGCAGCTTGGATAGCGGGAGAGAGACCCAGTACTTC. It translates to CASSLDSGRETQYF. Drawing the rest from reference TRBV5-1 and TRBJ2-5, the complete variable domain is KAGVTQTPRYLIKTRGQQVTLSCSPISGHRSVSWYQQTPGQGLQFLFEYFSETQRNKGNFPGRFSGRQFSNSRSEMNVSTLELGDSALYLCASSLDSGRETQYFGPGTRLLVL.

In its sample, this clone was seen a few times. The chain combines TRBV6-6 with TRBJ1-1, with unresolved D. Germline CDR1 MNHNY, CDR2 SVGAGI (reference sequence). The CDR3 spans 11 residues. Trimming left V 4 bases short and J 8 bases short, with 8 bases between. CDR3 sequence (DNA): TGTGCCAGCAGTTGGGGAGGGGAAGCTTTCTTT. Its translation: CASSWGGEAFF.

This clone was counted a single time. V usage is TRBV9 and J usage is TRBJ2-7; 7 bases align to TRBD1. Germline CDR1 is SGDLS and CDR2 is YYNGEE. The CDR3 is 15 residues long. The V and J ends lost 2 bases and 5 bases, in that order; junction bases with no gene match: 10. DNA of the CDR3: TGTGCCAGCAGCGTGTACCCCGACAGGGTGGACGAGCAGTACTTC. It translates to CASSVYPDRVDEQYF.